What follows are 2 T cell receptor beta chains derived from one specimen sequenced in a study of T cells in Graves' hyperthyroidism and ophthalmopathy (dated by TCRdb to between 2018 and 2020). The library was made by multiplex PCR. Data came from an Illumina HiSeq 2000. Amplification of TCR beta CDR3 regions was carried out from RNA transcripts. The TCR CDR3 was subjected to a first round of RT-PCR using the HTBI primer set and the Qiagen OneStep RT-PCR kit. TCRdb reran the public reads through fastp at Q25 and MiXCR, keeping productive beta chains. When rows share a CDR3 protein, they turn into one entry using the most common DNA and genes. This sample has 470,000 or so distinct CDR3 sequences in its table, and about 20% of those were observed once. 26% of the sample is held by the ten biggest clonotypes. The sample taken for sequencing was blood. The receptors shown here come from a man aged 18 to 30 with Graves' hyperthyroidism.

The genes are TRBV6-5 and TRBJ2-7; D may be TRBD1 (7 bases). Trimming removed 5 bases from V and 3 bases from J, with 14 bases in between. Germline V gives CDR1 MNHEY, CDR2 SVGAGI. This CDR3 is 14 amino acids long. CDR3 residues: CASSTFRGVYEQYF. The CDR3 DNA sequence: TGTGCCAGCAGTACTTTCAGGGGGGTCTACGAGCAGTACTTC.

V and J are TRBV19 and TRBJ1-1; D unresolved. V lost 9 bases and J lost 4, with 12 bases in between. Germline CDR1 LNHDA, CDR2 SQIVND (reference sequence). The CDR3 loop spans 12 amino acids. CDR3 region: CASQIGSTEAFF. The CDR3 coding sequence is TGTGCCAGCCAAATCGGGAGCACTGAAGCTTTCTTT.